This T cell receptor beta chain was retrieved from a study of OX40 agonist ivuxolimab in advanced cancers. Regarding the research as a whole: Ivuxolimab was an agonistic, fully human IgG2 monoclonal antibody directed against OX40 (CD134), a costimulatory receptor. Intravenous ivuxolimab was administered to patients every 2 weeks at six dose levels: 0.01, 0.1, 0.3, 1.5, 3 and 10 mg/kg. The paper reports the monotherapy dose-escalation portion (N of about 50 patients) of the phase I ivuxolimab trial. Patients were allowed to have had prior anti-PD-1, anti-PD-L1 or anti-CTLA-4 therapy, and approximately 41% of the dose-escalation patients had previously received checkpoint inhibitors. Three dose-escalation patients achieved partial responses, one with hepatocellular carcinoma and two with cutaneous melanoma. Among the approximately 50 dose-escalation patients, about 19 had hepatocellular carcinoma, approximately 15 melanoma, 9 renal cell carcinoma and 9 head and neck cancer. In the dose-escalation cohort, around four fifths of patients were male, and the mean age was roughly 60 years with a range of roughly 23 to 79. The purpose of peripheral TCRbeta sequencing was to test whether ivuxolimab changed TCR sequence diversity and led to clonal T-cell expansion. The investigation overall reported the following: After ivuxolimab, more expanded clones were found on average in CD8+ T cells than in CD4+ T cells. Which antigens the clonally expanded peripheral T cells were specific for was not determined. At doses of 0.1 to 3.0 mg/kg, clonal expansion of both CD4+ and CD8+ T cells in blood was seen between baseline and week 6. Low levels of normalized T-cell clonal expansion were also shown by some nonresponding patients. In the 0.1-3.0 mg/kg groups, partial responders had among the lowest normalized peripheral clonal expansion, particularly in CD8+ T cells.

As to this clone: This receptor's antigen is unknown. No much larger clonotype is one base removed from it; base qualities were not supplied.

Genomic DNA was extracted from sorted cells for sequencing of the TCRbeta CDR3 region. TCRbeta CDR3 regions were sequenced using the immunoSEQ Assay. The table comes from immuneACCESS by way of TCRdb, which keeps in-frame sequences with V and J called. Part of the clones is missing from these tables; in studies checked, under half for an unresolved V gene and the rest for unknown reasons. Within this sample are about 99,000 clones, with 90% to 96% of them counted one time only. The top ten clones comprise 2% to 2.5% of the sample. The trial excluded patients who had a history of autoimmune disease or who were on systemic immunosuppression. Peripheral blood for TCR sequencing was collected from all dose cohorts at baseline, on cycle 4 day 1, and on cycle 7 day 1. The samples were drawn from a first-in-human, open-label, multicenter phase I dose-escalation trial of ivuxolimab. The trial enrolled adults with locally advanced or metastatic head and neck squamous cell, hepatocellular, melanoma or renal cell carcinoma. Before TCR sequencing, CD4+ and CD8+ T cells were separately sorted from peripheral blood.

V and J are trimmed by 7 bases and 9 bases, and the gene matches miss 6 bases of the junction. CDR1 and CDR2, per the germline V gene (reference sequence), are MNHEY and SMNVEV. The CDR3 runs 12 residues from the cysteine to the phenylalanine. The retained sequence is limited to the CDR3, 36 bases, with the frame set at the first base. The TCR comes from an adult with an advanced solid tumor such as melanoma, head and neck, liver or kidney cancer. The chain is assembled from TRBV27 and TRBJ2-1; a stretch of 7 junction bases matches TRBD2. The sequencing here drew on CD4+ or CD8+ T cells sorted from blood, taken in a trial of the OX40 agonist ivuxolimab. The DNA sequence is TGTGCCAGCACTAGCGGTTCAGGTGAGCAGTTCTTC. Its amino acids are CASTSGSGEQFF.